Below are 5 T cell receptor beta chains sequenced from a single sample in a study of cytomegalovirus exposure and HLA in healthy donors (dated by TCRdb to about 2017). The library relied on the immunoSEQ multiplex PCR assay. The multiplex PCR relied on a mix of 60 forward primers for TCR Vbeta segments and 13 reverse primers for TCR Jbeta segments. TCRdb took over this immuneACCESS table, retaining in-frame rearrangements with V and J assigned. Such tables are incomplete; in checked studies, under half of the missing clones stem from an unresolved V gene, and the remainder is unexplained. Counted in this sample were 180,000 or so clones; roughly 79% of them appeared once. 11% to 15% of the sample lies in the top ten. The sequenced sample consisted of PBMCs. Receptors were obtained from a man aged 50-60 years in good health and CMV-seropositive.

The chain combines TRBV9 with TRBJ2-5; 8 positions match TRBD1. CDR3 size: 15 residues. Losses at the gene ends were 0 bases for V and 3 bases for J; bases not matched to a gene: 4. Looked up from germline, CDR1 is SGDLS and CDR2 is YYNGEE. CDR3 region: CASSVGGTGEETQYF. The CDR3 coding sequence is TGTGCCAGCAGCGTAGGGGGGACAGGAGAAGAGACCCAGTACTTC.

The chain recombines TRBV28 with TRBJ1-5; D might be TRBD1 (6 bases). This CDR3 region has 13 residues. Germline values: CDR1 MDHEN, CDR2 SYDVKM. V shed 10 bases and J shed 3 bases, with 13 bases lying between them. This CDR3 reads CATRDTNNQPQHF. The DNA of the CDR3 is TGTGCCACCAGGGACACGAACAATCAGCCCCAGCATTTT.

This clone has more than one count but fewer than ten. The chain joins TRBV7-2 to TRBJ1-2; TRBD1 is a possible D gene (6 bases). The germline V gene has CDR1 SGHTA and CDR2 FQGNSA. The ends were cut back, 4 bases at V and 4 bases at J, with 16 bases in the middle. There are 15 residues in the CDR3. The DNA of the CDR3 is TGTGCCAGCAGCTACTCGCAGGCAGGGGCCTATGGCTACACCTTC. Protein sequence: CASSYSQAGAYGYTF.

The chain recombines TRBV28 with TRBJ2-7; D uncertain. Trimming removed 5 bases from V and 0 bases from J, with 11 bases in between. Germline CDR1 reads MDHEN; CDR2 reads SYDVKM. The CDR3 is 14 residues long. In DNA form, the CDR3 reads TGTGCCAGCAGTCTAGTGACTGGCTCCTACGAGCAGTACTTC. Its protein product is CASSLVTGSYEQYF.

This chain connects TRBV5-6 to TRBJ2-3; 7 bases map to TRBD1. The CDR3 extends over 17 amino acids. The ends lost 3 bases at V and 3 bases at J; junction bases unmatched: 13. CDR1 and CDR2 (germline): SGHDT, YYEEEE. CDR3 region: CASSSATGAYSTDTQYF. The CDR3 coding sequence is TGTGCCAGCAGCTCCGCAACAGGGGCGTACTCGACAGATACGCAGTATTTT.